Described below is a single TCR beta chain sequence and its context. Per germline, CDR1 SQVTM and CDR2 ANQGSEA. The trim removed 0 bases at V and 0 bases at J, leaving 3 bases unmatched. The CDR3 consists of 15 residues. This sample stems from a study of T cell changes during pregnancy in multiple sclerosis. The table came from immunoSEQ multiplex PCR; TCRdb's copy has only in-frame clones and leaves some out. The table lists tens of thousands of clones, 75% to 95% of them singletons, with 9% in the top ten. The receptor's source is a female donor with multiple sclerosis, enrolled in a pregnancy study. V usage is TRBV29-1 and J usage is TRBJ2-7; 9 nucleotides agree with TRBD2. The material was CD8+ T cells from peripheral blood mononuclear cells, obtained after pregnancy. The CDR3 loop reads CSVEESSGGSYEQYF. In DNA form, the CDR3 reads TGCAGCGTTGAAGAGAGTAGCGGGGGCTCCTACGAGCAGTACTTC.